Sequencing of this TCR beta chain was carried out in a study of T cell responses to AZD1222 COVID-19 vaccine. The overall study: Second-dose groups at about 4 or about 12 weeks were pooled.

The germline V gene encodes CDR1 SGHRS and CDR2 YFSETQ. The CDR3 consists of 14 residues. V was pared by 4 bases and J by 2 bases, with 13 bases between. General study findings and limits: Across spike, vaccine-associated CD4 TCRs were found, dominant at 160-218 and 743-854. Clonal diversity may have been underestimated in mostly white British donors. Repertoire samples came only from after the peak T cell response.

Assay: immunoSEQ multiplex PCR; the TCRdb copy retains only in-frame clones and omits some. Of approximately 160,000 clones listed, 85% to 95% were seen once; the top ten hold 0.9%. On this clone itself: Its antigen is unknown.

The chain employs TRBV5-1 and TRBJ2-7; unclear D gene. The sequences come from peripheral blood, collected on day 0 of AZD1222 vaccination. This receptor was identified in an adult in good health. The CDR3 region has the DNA TGCGCCAGCAGCCCGAGGACGGAGCCCTACGAGCAGTACTTC. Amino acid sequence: CASSPRTEPYEQYF.